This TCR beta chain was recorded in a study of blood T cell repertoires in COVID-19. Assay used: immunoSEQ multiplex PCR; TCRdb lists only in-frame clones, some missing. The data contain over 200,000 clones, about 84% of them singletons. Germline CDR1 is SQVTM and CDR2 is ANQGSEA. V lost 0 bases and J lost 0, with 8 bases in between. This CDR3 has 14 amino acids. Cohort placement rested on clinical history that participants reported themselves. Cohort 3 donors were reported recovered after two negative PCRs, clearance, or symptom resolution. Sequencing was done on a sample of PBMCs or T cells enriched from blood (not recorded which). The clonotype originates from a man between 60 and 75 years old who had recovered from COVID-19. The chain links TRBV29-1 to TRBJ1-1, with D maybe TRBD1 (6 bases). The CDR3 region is CSVEEQGLNTEAFF. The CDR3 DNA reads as TGCAGCGTTGAAGAGCAGGGGTTGAACACTGAAGCTTTCTTT.